These T cell receptor beta chains were read from a single sample in a study of early T cells in non-severe SARS-CoV-2 infection. TCRdb processed the 5' RACE reads anew with MiXCR; each CDR3 protein has one entry. The repertoire includes about 76,000 distinct CDR3 sequences, about 12% of them detected once, and more than 3% sits in the top ten. The specimen was whole blood. The receptors derive from an adult who was a healthcare worker with PCR-confirmed SARS-CoV-2 infection or an uninfected control (not recorded which). The CDR3 runs from the conserved cysteine through the conserved F or W. The D gene is left open where the match is weak. Clone size is shown for a subset of rows, as once, few, many or a class of expanded clone.

j_call v_call d_call clone_size cdr3_aa cdr3_nt
TRBJ2-7 TRBV27 TRBD1 many CASSGQGRGQQYF TGTGCCAGCAGTGGACAGGGGAGGGGTCAGCAGTACTTC
TRBJ2-7 TRBV5-1 TRBD1 - CASSLEGQPYEQYF TGCGCCAGCAGCTTGGAGGGACAGCCCTACGAGCAGTACTTC
TRBJ2-2 TRBV28 TRBD1 - CASRGQGRTGELFF TGTGCCAGCAGAGGACAGGGTCGCACCGGGGAGCTGTTTTTT
TRBJ2-7 TRBV3-1 - few CASSQDSRRRKYEQYF TGTGCCAGCAGCCAAGATTCGAGACGGCGGAAATACGAGCAGTACTTC
TRBJ1-1 TRBV28 - - CASSLNPRVRGTEAFF TGTGCCAGCAGCCTGAACCCACGGGTTCGGGGAACTGAAGCTTTCTTT
TRBJ2-7 TRBV7-6 TRBD2 few CASSSLAGEMYEQYF TGTGCCAGCAGCTCTCTAGCGGGAGAAATGTACGAGCAGTACTTC
TRBJ2-4 TRBV28 TRBD2 few CASSLYRGGDIQYF TGTGCCAGCAGTTTATATCGGGGAGGGGACATTCAGTACTTC
TRBJ1-1 TRBV7-2 - few CASSLWQNTEAFF TGTGCCAGCAGCTTATGGCAGAACACTGAAGCTTTCTTT
TRBJ2-4 TRBV5-1 TRBD1 few CASSSGQGQNIQYF TGCGCCAGCAGCTCCGGACAGGGCCAAAACATTCAGTACTTC
TRBJ2-3 TRBV27 - few CASSAADTQYF TGTGCCAGCAGCGCGGCAGATACGCAGTATTTT
TRBJ1-2 TRBV3-1 - - CASSQSLGPNDYTF TGTGCCAGCAGCCAAAGCCTCGGCCCGAATGACTACACCTTC
TRBJ2-2 TRBV30 - - CAWSVATMNTGELFF TGTGCCTGGAGTGTGGCGACGATGAACACCGGGGAGCTGTTTTTT
TRBJ2-1 TRBV7-9 TRBD1 few CASSSQGARSYLNYNEQFF TGTGCCAGCAGCTCACAGGGGGCGCGATCTTACCTCAACTACAATGAGCAGTTCTTC
TRBJ2-3 TRBV20-1 TRBD1 few CSALDPGTGVSDTQYF TGCAGTGCTCTTGACCCCGGGACAGGGGTTTCAGATACGCAGTATTTT
TRBJ2-3 TRBV4-1 TRBD2 few CASSQGRAGAIDTQYF TGCGCCAGCAGCCAGGGTAGAGCGGGAGCAATAGATACGCAGTATTTT
TRBJ2-1 TRBV15 TRBD1 few CATSRVSGTGYNEQFF TGTGCCACCAGCAGAGTTTCCGGGACAGGATACAATGAGCAGTTCTTC
TRBJ2-5 TRBV20-1 TRBD1 - CSATTGALETQYF TGCAGTGCGACGACAGGGGCCCTCGAGACCCAGTACTTC
TRBJ1-3 TRBV21-1 - few CASPHHSGLWSSRNTIYF TGTGCCAGCCCACACCATTCCGGACTCTGGAGTTCTAGAAACACCATATATTTT
TRBJ2-7 TRBV28 - few CASRGIRGTYEQYF TGTGCCAGCAGGGGAATAAGGGGAACCTACGAGCAGTACTTC
TRBJ1-1 TRBV28 - - CASSAMGDSAEAFF TGTGCCAGCAGCGCTATGGGGGACTCGGCTGAAGCTTTCTTT
TRBJ2-7 TRBV28 - many CASSLPGGRSSYEQYF TGTGCCAGCAGTTTACCCGGAGGAAGGAGCTCCTACGAGCAGTACTTC
TRBJ1-6 TRBV10-1 - few CASSGGLLRPLHF TGCGCCAGCAGTGGAGGTCTTTTGCGACCCCTCCACTTT
TRBJ1-5 TRBV6-5 TRBD1 many CASSRTGGPEQPQHF TGTGCCAGCAGCCGGACAGGGGGTCCAGAACAGCCCCAGCATTTT
TRBJ1-5 TRBV29-1 - - CSARAAGPNQPQHF TGCAGCGCCCGGGCGGCGGGTCCGAATCAGCCCCAGCATTTT
TRBJ2-7 TRBV6-2/TRBV6-3 - few CASSYPYYEQYF TGTGCCAGCAGTTACCCCTACTACGAGCAGTACTTC
TRBJ2-1 TRBV9 - few CASSLENTYNEQFF TGTGCCAGCAGCTTAGAGAATACGTACAATGAGCAGTTCTTC
TRBJ2-1 TRBV15 TRBD2 - CATSILAGGQDEQFF TGTGCCACCAGCATACTAGCGGGAGGTCAGGATGAGCAGTTCTTC
TRBJ2-5 TRBV7-7 TRBD2 many CASSSGLAGQETQYF TGTGCCAGCAGTTCCGGACTAGCAGGGCAAGAGACCCAGTACTTC
TRBJ1-2 TRBV28 TRBD1 - CASRVEGTWDRRNGYTF TGTGCCAGCAGAGTAGAAGGGACATGGGACAGGCGGAATGGCTACACCTTC
TRBJ1-5 TRBV11-2 - many CASSRRGRTRGPQHF TGTGCCAGCAGCCGCCGGGGGCGGACTCGGGGACCCCAGCATTTT
TRBJ2-7 TRBV7-8 - many CASSFGAGLPTYEQYF TGTGCCAGCAGCTTTGGGGCGGGACTGCCAACCTACGAGCAGTACTTC
TRBJ1-2 TRBV29-1 - - CSVDGVLGYTF TGCAGCGTTGATGGGGTATTGGGCTACACCTTC
TRBJ2-1 TRBV3-1 - few CASSQEGHGNEQFF TGTGCCAGCAGCCAAGAGGGTCACGGTAATGAGCAGTTCTTC
TRBJ2-2 TRBV7-8 - - CASSLVRGSTGELFF TGTGCCAGCAGCTTAGTCAGGGGAAGCACCGGGGAGCTGTTTTTT
TRBJ2-1 TRBV11-3 - many CASSLQGYNEQFF TGTGCCAGCAGCCTCCAGGGCTACAATGAGCAGTTCTTC
TRBJ1-4 TRBV12-3/TRBV12-4 - - CASSHTNEKLFF TGTGCCAGCAGCCATACTAATGAAAAACTGTTTTTT
TRBJ2-5 TRBV29-1 - - CSSTEGSKTQYF TGCAGTTCTACGGAGGGTAGCAAGACCCAGTACTTC
TRBJ2-2 TRBV20-1 - - CSARDSGKGPGTGELFF TGCAGTGCTAGAGATTCGGGAAAGGGGCCCGGCACCGGGGAGCTGTTTTTT
TRBJ2-3 TRBV6-1 TRBD1 many CASSRRQGTSTDTQYF TGTGCCAGCAGCCGTCGACAGGGGACTAGCACAGATACGCAGTATTTT
TRBJ2-7 TRBV10-3 - many CAISEGGWNYEQYF TGTGCCATCAGTGAGGGTGGATGGAACTACGAGCAGTACTTC
TRBJ2-1 TRBV18 - - CASSPRRDTYNEQFF TGTGCCAGCTCGCCGAGGAGGGACACCTACAATGAGCAGTTCTTC
TRBJ2-2 TRBV5-1 - - CASSLRKGANTGELFF TGCGCCAGCAGCTTAAGGAAGGGAGCGAACACCGGGGAGCTGTTTTTT
TRBJ1-1 TRBV7-2 - few CASSLYHDTEAFF TGTGCCAGCAGCTTATACCACGACACTGAAGCTTTCTTT
TRBJ2-1 TRBV6-6 - few CASSYSPLRRVDYNEQFF TGTGCCAGCAGTTACTCCCCCCTGAGGCGGGTCGATTACAATGAGCAGTTCTTC
TRBJ1-5 TRBV3-1 - - CASSPGNSNQPQHF TGTGCCAGCAGCCCTGGGAATAGCAATCAGCCCCAGCATTTT